A selection of T cell receptor beta chains follows, all from one sample in a study of blood T cell repertoires in COVID-19. TCRdb's table, derived via immunoSEQ multiplex PCR, lists solely in-frame clones and lacks some. The table shows 100,000 to 130,000 clones, with 84% occurring only once. The specimen sequenced was peripheral blood. The origin of the receptors is a human donor in a cohort sampled during active COVID-19. CDR3s leave out the opening cysteine and the closing phenylalanine or tryptophan.

v_call cdr3_aa
TRBV19 ASSIVWAGEQYDEQF
TRBV12-5 ASAPSGGADTQY
TRBV7-9 ASSPGQVLSYEQY
TRBV28 ASSFPGGGQPQH
TRBV20-1 SARAPGEQY
TRBV7-2 ASSLVWAGTSSHEQF
TRBV7-6 ASSLGAGAQETQY
TRBV10-3 AISEHSPTEAF
TRBV3-1/TRBV3-2 ASSLVSRLAITGELF
TRBV5-4 ASSSLAASYEQY
TRBV7-8 ASSTGLAGADTQY
TRBV11-2 ASSPQGSDGELF
TRBV15 ATSSGGAYGYT
TRBV7-9 ASSPDSDNSPLH
TRBV9 ASSSFSSGKYNEQF
TRBV6-6 ASHLKGETQY
TRBV25-1 ASSEFRGYGYT
TRBV7-9 ASSLAGGSGNTIY
TRBV7-9 ASSLAGQEKLF
TRBV28 ATSLNTGELF
TRBV30 AWSPGSGGNEQF
TRBV29-1 SVEDRPASGIFGTQY
TRBV6-5 ASSPRLKNQPQH
TRBV5-1 ASRAPGVEHGYT
TRBV29-1 SVKGQENSPLH
TRBV18 ASSPPNSGRALGELF
TRBV6-5 ASSRQGWGPQF
TRBV7-2 ASQDINYGYT
TRBV7-2 ASSLAGRIGELF
TRBV5-4 ASSLAGGNTQY
TRBV9 ASSEGQGTYGYT
TRBV27 ASRPTGPEKLF
TRBV18 ASSPPNGQGNQPQH
TRBV3-1/TRBV3-2 ASSQTSGGTYNEQF